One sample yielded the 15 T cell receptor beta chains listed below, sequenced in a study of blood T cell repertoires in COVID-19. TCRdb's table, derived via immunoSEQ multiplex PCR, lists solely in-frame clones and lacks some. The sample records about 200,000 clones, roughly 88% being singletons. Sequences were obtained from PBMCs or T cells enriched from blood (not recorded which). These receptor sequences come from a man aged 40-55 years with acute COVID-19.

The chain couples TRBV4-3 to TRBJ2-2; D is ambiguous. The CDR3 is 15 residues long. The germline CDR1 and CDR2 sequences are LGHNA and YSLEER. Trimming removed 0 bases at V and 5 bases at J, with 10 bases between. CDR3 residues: CASSQDQAWTGELFF. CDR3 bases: TGCGCCAGCAGCCAAGATCAGGCTTGGACCGGGGAGCTGTTTTTT.

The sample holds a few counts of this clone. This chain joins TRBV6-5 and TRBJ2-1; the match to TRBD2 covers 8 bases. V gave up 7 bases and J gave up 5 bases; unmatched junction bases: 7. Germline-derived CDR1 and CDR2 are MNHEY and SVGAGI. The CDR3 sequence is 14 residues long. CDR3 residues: CASNSGMGHNEQFF. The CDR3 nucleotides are TGTGCCAGCAATAGCGGGATGGGCCACAATGAGCAGTTCTTC.

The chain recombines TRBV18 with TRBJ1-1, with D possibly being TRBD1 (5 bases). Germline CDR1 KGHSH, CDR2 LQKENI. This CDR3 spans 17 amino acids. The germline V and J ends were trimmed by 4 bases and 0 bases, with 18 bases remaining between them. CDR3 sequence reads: CASSREDGHYLNTEAFF. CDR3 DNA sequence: TGTGCCAGCTCACGTGAGGACGGACATTATTTGAACACTGAAGCTTTCTTT.

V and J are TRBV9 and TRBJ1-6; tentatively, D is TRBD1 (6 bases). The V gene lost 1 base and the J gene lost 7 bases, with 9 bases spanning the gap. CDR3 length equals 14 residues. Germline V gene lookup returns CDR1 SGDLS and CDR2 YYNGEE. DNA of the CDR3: TGTGCCAGCAGCGTACCCGGACAGAATTCACCCCTCCACTTT. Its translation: CASSVPGQNSPLHF.

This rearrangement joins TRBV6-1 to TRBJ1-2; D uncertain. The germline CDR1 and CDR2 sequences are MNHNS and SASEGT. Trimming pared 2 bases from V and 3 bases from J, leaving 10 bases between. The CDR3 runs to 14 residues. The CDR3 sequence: CASSENVAHYGYTF. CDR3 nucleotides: TGTGCCAGCAGTGAAAATGTGGCCCACTATGGCTACACCTTC.

This CDR3 is CASSLLTGGVSGYTF. The CDR3 coding sequence is TGTGCCAGCAGTTTATTAACAGGGGGGGTCTCTGGCTACACCTTC. The chain carries TRBV27 and TRBJ1-2, with TRBD1 identical over 8 bases. The CDR3 is made up of 15 amino acids. In germline, CDR1 is MNHEY, CDR2 SMNVEV (reference sequence). The junction had 8 bases not matched to a gene; V was cut back by 1 base and J by 7 bases.

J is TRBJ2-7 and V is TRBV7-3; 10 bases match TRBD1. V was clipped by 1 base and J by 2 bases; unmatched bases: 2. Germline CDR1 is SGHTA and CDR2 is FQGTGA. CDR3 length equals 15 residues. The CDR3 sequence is CASSLKGTGAYEQYF. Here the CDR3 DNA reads TGTGCCAGCAGCTTAAAGGGGACAGGGGCCTACGAGCAGTACTTC. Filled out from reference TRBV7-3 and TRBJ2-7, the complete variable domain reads GAGVSQTPSNKVTEKGKYVELRCDPISGHTALYWYRQSLGQGPEFLIYFQGTGAADDSGLPNDRFFAVRPEGSVSTLKIQRTERGDSAVYLCASSLKGTGAYEQYFGPGTRLTVT.

The CDR3: CASSIGQSNEQFF. DNA for the CDR3: TGTGCCAGCTCGATTGGACAATCCAATGAGCAGTTCTTC. The chain joins TRBV18 to TRBJ2-1; maybe TRBD1 (5 bases). Between the trimmed V and J ends, which lost 6 bases and 6 bases, there was a span of 12 bases. The germline CDR1 and CDR2 sequences are KGHSH and LQKENI. The CDR3 extends over 13 amino acids.

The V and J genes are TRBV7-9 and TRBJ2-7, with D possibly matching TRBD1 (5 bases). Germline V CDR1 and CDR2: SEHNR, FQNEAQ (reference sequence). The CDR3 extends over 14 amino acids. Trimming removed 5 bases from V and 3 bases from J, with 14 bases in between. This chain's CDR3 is CASSVPTDSYEQYF. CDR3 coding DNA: TGTGCCAGCAGCGTTCCGACTGACAGCTACGAGCAGTACTTC.

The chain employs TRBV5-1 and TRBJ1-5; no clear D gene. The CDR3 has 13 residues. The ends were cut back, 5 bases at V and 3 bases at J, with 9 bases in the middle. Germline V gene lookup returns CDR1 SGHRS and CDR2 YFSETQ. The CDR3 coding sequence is TGCGCCAGCAGTCGGGAAATCAATCAGCCCCAGCATTTT. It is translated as CASSREINQPQHF. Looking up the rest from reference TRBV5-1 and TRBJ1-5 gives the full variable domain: KAGVTQTPRYLIKTRGQQVTLSCSPISGHRSVSWYQQTPGQGLQFLFEYFSETQRNKGNFPGRFSGRQFSNSRSEMNVSTLELGDSALYLCASSREINQPQHFGDGTRLSIL.

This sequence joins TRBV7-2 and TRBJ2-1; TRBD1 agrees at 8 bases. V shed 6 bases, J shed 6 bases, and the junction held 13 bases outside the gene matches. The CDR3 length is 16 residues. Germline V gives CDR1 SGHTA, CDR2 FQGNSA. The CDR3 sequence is CASRSPGQAILNEQFF. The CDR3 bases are TGTGCCAGCAGGTCACCGGGACAGGCCATTCTCAATGAGCAGTTCTTC.

DNA for the CDR3: TGTGCCAGCAGCCCTACCCAGGGACTATTTAGTTACAATGAGCAGTTCTTC. Protein product: CASSPTQGLFSYNEQFF. The V and J genes are TRBV4-2 and TRBJ2-1; TRBD2 agrees at 7 bases. With V trimmed by 4 bases and J by 4 bases, 13 bases remained unmatched. Per the germline V gene, CDR1 is LGHNA and CDR2 is YNFKEQ. The CDR3 length is 17 residues.

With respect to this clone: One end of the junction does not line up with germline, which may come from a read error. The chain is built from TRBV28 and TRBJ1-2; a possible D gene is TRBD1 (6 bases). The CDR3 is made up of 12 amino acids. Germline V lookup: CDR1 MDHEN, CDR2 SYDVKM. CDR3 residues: CLVGGDPGGYTF. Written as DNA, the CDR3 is TGCCTGGTAGGGGGGGACCCCGGTGGCTACACCTTC.

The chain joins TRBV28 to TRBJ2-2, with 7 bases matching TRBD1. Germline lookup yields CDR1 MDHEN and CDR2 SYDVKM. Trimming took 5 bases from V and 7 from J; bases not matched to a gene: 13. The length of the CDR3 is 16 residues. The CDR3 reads CASSLYLGQVVGELFF. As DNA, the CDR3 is TGTGCCAGCAGTCTCTACCTTGGACAGGTCGTCGGGGAGCTGTTTTTT.

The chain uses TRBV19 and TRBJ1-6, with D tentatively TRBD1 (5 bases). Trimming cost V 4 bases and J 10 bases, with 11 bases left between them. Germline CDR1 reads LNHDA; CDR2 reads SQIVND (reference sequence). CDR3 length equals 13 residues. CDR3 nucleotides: TGTGCCAGTAGTAGCGTGGGGCGATCACCCCTCCACTTT. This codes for CASSSVGRSPLHF. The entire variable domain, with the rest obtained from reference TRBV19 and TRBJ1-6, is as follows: DGGITQSPKYLFRKEGQNVTLSCEQNLNHDAMYWYRQDPGQGLRLIYYSQIVNDFQKGDIAEGYSVSREKKESFPLTVTSAQKNPTAFYLCASSSVGRSPLHFGNGTRLTVT.